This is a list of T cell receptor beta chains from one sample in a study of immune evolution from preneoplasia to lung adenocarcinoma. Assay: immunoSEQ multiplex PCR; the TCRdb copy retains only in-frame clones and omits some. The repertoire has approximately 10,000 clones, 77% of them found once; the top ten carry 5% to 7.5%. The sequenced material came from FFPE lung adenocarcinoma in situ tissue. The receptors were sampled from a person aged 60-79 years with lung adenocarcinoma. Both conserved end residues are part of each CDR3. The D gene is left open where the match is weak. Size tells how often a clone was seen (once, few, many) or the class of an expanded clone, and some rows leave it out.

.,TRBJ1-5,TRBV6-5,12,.,TGTGCCAGCAGTGCGGGGGGACAGCCCCAGCATTTT,CASSAGGQPQHF
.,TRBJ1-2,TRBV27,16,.,TGTGCCAGCAGTTTATCGGCCAGGTCATTCCCCTATGGCTACACCTTC,CASSLSARSFPYGYTF
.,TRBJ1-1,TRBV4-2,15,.,TGTGCCAGCAACCCTTTACACACAGAGAACACTGAAGCTTTCTTT,CASNPLHTENTEAFF
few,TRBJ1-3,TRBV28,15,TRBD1,TGTGCCAGCAGTTTTAACAGGGGCTCTGGAAACACCATATATTTT,CASSFNRGSGNTIYF
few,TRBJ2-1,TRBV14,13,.,TGTGCCAGCAGCCCTAGTCTACGGGGCGAGCAGTTCTTC,CASSPSLRGEQFF
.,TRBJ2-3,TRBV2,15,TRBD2,TGTGCCAGCAGTGGAGGCGGGGGGGCCTTAGATACGCAGTATTTT,CASSGGGGALDTQYF
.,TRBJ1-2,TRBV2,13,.,TGTGCCAGCAGGCCAGCGTATTCCTATGGCTACACCTTC,CASRPAYSYGYTF
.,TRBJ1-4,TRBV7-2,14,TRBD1,TGTGCCAGCAGCTACGGGACAGGTGGGGAAAAACTGTTTTTT,CASSYGTGGEKLFF
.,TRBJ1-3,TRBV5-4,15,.,TGTGCCAGCAGCTTGAACGACAGGTCGGGCAACACCATATATTTT,CASSLNDRSGNTIYF
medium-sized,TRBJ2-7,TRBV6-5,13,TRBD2,TGTGCCAGCACCCAACTAGCGGCCCACGAGCAGTACTTC,CASTQLAAHEQYF
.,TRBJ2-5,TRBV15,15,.,TGTGCCACCAGCAGAGATAAGGGTGGGTTGGAGACCCAGTACTTC,CATSRDKGGLETQYF
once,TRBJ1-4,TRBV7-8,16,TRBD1,TGTGCCAGCAGCTTAGCCGGGACAGGTATTAATGAAAAACTGTTTTTT,CASSLAGTGINEKLFF
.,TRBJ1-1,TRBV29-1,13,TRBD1,TGCAGCGGGGGACAGTCCTCCAACACTGAAGCTTTCTTT,CSGGQSSNTEAFF
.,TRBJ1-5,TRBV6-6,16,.,TGTGCCAGCAGTTATTCGGGGTGGGCAAGCAATCAGCCCCAGCATTTT,CASSYSGWASNQPQHF
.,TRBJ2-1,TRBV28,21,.,TGTGCCAGCAGTTTAGATCCCCCAATGGGGGGACTGTGGCGGGGATACAATGAGCAGTTCTTC,CASSLDPPMGGLWRGYNEQFF
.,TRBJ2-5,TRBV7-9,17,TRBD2,TGTGCCAGCAGCTTAGGCTTCAGCGGGGGTCCCCAAGAGACCCAGTACTTC,CASSLGFSGGPQETQYF
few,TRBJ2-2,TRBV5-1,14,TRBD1,TGCGCCAGCAGCCTGGGACAGGTCACCGGGGAGCTGTTTTTT,CASSLGQVTGELFF
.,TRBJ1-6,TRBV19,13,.,TGTGCCAGTATGAATACGGGTAATTCACCCCTCCACTTT,CASMNTGNSPLHF
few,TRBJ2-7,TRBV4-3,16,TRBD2,TGCGCCAGCAGCGAAGCGACTAGCGGGGGAATTTACGAGCAGTACTTC,CASSEATSGGIYEQYF
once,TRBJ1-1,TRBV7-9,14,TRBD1,TGTGCCAGCAGCCCGTGGACAGGGTGGACTGAAGCTTTCTTT,CASSPWTGWTEAFF
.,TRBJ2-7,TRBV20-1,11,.,TGCAGTGCCACACGGCTCCACGAGCAGTACTTC,CSATRLHEQYF
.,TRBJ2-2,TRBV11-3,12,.,TGTGCCAGCAGCTTGATGACCGGGGAGCTGTTTTTT,CASSLMTGELFF
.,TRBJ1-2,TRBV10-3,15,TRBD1,TGTGCCATCAGGCAAACGGACAGGGAGATCGATGGCTACACCTTC,CAIRQTDREIDGYTF
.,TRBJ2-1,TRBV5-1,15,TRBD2,TGCGCCAGCAGCCTGGACCCTAGCGGGGCCAATGAGCAGTTCTTC,CASSLDPSGANEQFF
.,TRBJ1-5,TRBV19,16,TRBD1,TGTGCCAGTAGTAAGGGGGACAGAGGGGCGAATCAGCCCCAGCATTTT,CASSKGDRGANQPQHF
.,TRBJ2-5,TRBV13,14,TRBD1,TGTGCCAGCAGCCCTGGACAGGGGGCAGAGACCCAGTACTTC,CASSPGQGAETQYF
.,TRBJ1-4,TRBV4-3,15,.,TGCGCCAGCAGCCAAGATAGGGCGGCGGATGAAAAACTGTTTTTT,CASSQDRAADEKLFF
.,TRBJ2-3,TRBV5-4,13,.,TGTGCCAGCAGCTTCGAGTTCACAGATACGCAGTATTTT,CASSFEFTDTQYF
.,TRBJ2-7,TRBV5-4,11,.,TGTGCCAGCTGGGATTCCTACGAGCAGTACTTC,CASWDSYEQYF
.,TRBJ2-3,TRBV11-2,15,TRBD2,TGTGCCAGCAGCTTAGCGGGGGGTTGGTCAGATACGCAGTATTTT,CASSLAGGWSDTQYF
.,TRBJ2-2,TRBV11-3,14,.,TGTGCCAGCAGCTTAGTTCAGGGGACCGGGGAGCTGTTTTTT,CASSLVQGTGELFF
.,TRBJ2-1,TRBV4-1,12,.,TGCGCCAGCAGCCAAGAGGGGGGTGAGCAGTTCTTC,CASSQEGGEQFF
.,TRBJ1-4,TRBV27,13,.,TGTGCCAGCAGGACGGGGGCTAATGAAAAACTGTTTTTT,CASRTGANEKLFF
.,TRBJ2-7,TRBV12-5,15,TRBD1,TGTGCTAGTGGTTTCACAACAACAGGGGGCAACGAGCAGTACTTC,CASGFTTTGGNEQYF
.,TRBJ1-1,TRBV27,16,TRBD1,TGTGCCAGCAGCGACCCGGGACAGGGGGGGTCGACTGAAGCTTTCTTT,CASSDPGQGGSTEAFF
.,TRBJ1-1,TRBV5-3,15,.,TGTGCCAGAAGCGCTCCCCGGGACACCGGTAGGTTAGCTTTCTTT,CARSAPRDTGRLAFF
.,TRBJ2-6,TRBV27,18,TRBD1,TGTGCCAGCAGTTCTAGAGACAGGGGGATAACTGGGGCCAACGTCCTGACTTTC,CASSSRDRGITGANVLTF
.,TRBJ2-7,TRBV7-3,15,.,TGTGCCAGCAGCTTGCTGGGGGCCGTGTCCTACGAGCAGTACTTC,CASSLLGAVSYEQYF
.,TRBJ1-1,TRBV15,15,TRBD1,TGTGCCACCAGCAGGGAGACAGGGGTTTACACTGAAGCTTTCTTT,CATSRETGVYTEAFF
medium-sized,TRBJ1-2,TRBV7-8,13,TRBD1,TGTGCCAGCAGCTTTGGACAGGGTGGTGGCTACACCTTC,CASSFGQGGGYTF
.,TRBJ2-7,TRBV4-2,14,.,TGTGCCAGCAGTCCTTCGGGGGTAGTCGACGAGCAGTACTTC,CASSPSGVVDEQYF
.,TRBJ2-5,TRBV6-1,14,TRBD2,TGTGCCAGCAGTTCGCGGGGGGTACAAGAGACCCAGTACTTC,CASSSRGVQETQYF
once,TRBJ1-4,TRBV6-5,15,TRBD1,TGTGCCAGCAGTTATGGGGACAGCAGAAATGAAAAACTGTTTTTT,CASSYGDSRNEKLFF
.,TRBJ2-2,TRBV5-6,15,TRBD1,TGTGCCAGCAGCGCTACCGACAGGGCCACCGGGGAGCTGTTTTTT,CASSATDRATGELFF
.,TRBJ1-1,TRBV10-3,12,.,TGTGCCATCAGTGTTTCGGGGGCTGAAGCTTTCTTT,CAISVSGAEAFF
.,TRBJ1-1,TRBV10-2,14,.,TGCGCCAGCAGTTGGGCCGTTGGGAACACTGAAGCTTTCTTT,CASSWAVGNTEAFF
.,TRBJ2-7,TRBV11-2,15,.,TGTGCCAGCAGCGCAGGTGGAGGGCAGGCCTACGAGCAGTACTTC,CASSAGGGQAYEQYF
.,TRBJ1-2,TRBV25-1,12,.,TGTGCCAGCTCGAAGGGTTTGGATGGCTACACCTTC,CASSKGLDGYTF
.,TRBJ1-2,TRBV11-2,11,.,TGTGCCAGCAGCTCCAGCTATGGCTACACCTTC,CASSSSYGYTF
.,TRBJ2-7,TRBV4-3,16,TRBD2,TGCGCCAGCAGCCAAGCGACGGCGGGGGGGGTCTACGAGCAGTACTTC,CASSQATAGGVYEQYF
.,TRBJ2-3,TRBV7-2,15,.,TGTGCCAGCACTAACAGGGGAGGCCGAGGAGATACGCAGTATTTT,CASTNRGGRGDTQYF
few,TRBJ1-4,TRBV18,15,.,TGTGCCAGCTCACCTGTGTGGGAAAGAAAGGAAAAACTGTTTTTT,CASSPVWERKEKLFF
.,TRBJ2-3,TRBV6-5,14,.,TGTGCCAGCCGCCGGGGCCGAGGCACAGATACGCAGTATTTT,CASRRGRGTDTQYF
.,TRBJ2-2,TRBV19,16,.,TGTGCCAGTAGTATAGAGGCGGGACTTTACACCGGGGAGCTGTTTTTT,CASSIEAGLYTGELFF
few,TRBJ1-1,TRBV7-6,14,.,TGTGCCAGCAGCTCTTCGACCGGGGACACTGAAGCTTTCTTT,CASSSSTGDTEAFF